The 10 T cell receptor beta chains below all came from one sample that was sequenced in a study of T cell changes during pregnancy in multiple sclerosis (dated by TCRdb to the late 2010s). Library preparation employed the immunoSEQ multiplex PCR assay. Sourced from immuneACCESS, this table was stored by TCRdb with only in-frame sequences that have V and J called. A share of the clones is absent; for the studies checked, an unresolved V gene accounts for under half, and the remainder has no known explanation. This sample lists 55,000 to 85,000 clones; roughly 92% were detected once. Jointly, the top ten make up around 2% of the sample. Here the sequenced sample was peripheral blood, taken in the second trimester of pregnancy. Receptors originate from a female donor with multiple sclerosis, enrolled in a pregnancy study.

The V gene is TRBV11-2, the J gene TRBJ2-1, with 7 bases aligning to TRBD2. CDR3 length equals 15 residues. The V segment lost 4 bases and the J segment 3 bases; nucleotides outside the gene matches: 6. CDR1 SGHAT and CDR2 FQNNGV come from the germline V gene. CDR3 region: CASSWLGGSYNEQFF. DNA of the CDR3: TGTGCCAGCAGCTGGTTGGGCGGGAGCTACAATGAGCAGTTCTTC.

This chain connects TRBV6-1 to TRBJ2-7, with TRBD2 matching 7 bases. Germline-derived CDR1 and CDR2 are MNHNS and SASEGT. This CDR3 is 16 amino acids long. V was clipped by 2 bases and J by 4 bases; unmatched bases: 11. CDR3 loop: CASSEWSSRGEYEQYF. For the CDR3, the DNA is TGTGCCAGCAGTGAATGGTCCTCTCGGGGGGAATACGAGCAGTACTTC.

This chain joins TRBV5-1 and TRBJ2-6; D remains unclear. V lost 0 bases and J lost 1, with 5 bases in between. The V gene's germline CDR1 is SGHRS and CDR2 YFSETQ. This CDR3 comprises 15 residues. Written as DNA, the CDR3 is TGCGCCAGCAGCTTGGTGAGGTCTGGGGCCAACGTCCTGACTTTC. Translating it yields CASSLVRSGANVLTF.

The V call is TRBV15, the J call TRBJ2-1; 10 bases match TRBD1. After removal of 3 bases from V and 5 bases from J, the junction contained 7 bases not matched to a gene. Per the germline V gene, CDR1 is LNHNV and CDR2 is YYDKDF (reference sequence). This CDR3 is built from 16 residues. The CDR3 loop is CATSSRRDRGNNEQFF. The CDR3 DNA reads as TGTGCCACCAGCAGCAGACGGGACAGGGGCAACAATGAGCAGTTCTTC.

The chain has TRBV5-1 and TRBJ2-7; 11 bases line up with TRBD2. Germline V gives CDR1 SGHRS, CDR2 YFSETQ. J gave up 0 bases and V 1 base, and 12 bases lay outside the gene matches. The CDR3 extends over 19 amino acids. DNA for the CDR3: TGCGCCAGCAGCTTGTATCGGCTAGCGGGGGGCTCAAGCTCCTACGAGCAGTACTTC. It specifies CASSLYRLAGGSSSYEQYF.

The chain has TRBV2 and TRBJ2-5, with 9 bases aligning to TRBD2. Per the germline V gene, CDR1 is SNHLY and CDR2 is FYNNEI. V lost 3 bases to trimming and J lost 5 bases; unmatched junction nucleotides: 7. The CDR3 runs to 15 residues. CDR3 nucleotide sequence: TGTGCCAGCAGTGAGGAAGCGGGGGGATGGGAGACCCAGTACTTC. This gives the protein CASSEEAGGWETQYF.

The chain is built from TRBV7-2 and TRBJ2-7; 10 bases are a match to TRBD2. Germline V CDR1 and CDR2: SGHTA, FQGNSA. This CDR3 is built from 15 residues. Unmatched junction bases numbered 7, after V lost 6 bases and J lost 2 bases. CDR3 sequence (DNA): TGTGCCAGCAGTTATCTAGCGGGAGCCCCCTACGAGCAGTACTTC. Protein: CASSYLAGAPYEQYF. The full variable domain, its missing parts supplied by reference TRBV7-2 and TRBJ2-7, is GAGVSQSPSNKVTEKGKDVELRCDPISGHTALYWYRQSLGQGLEFLIYFQGNSAPDKSGLPSDRFSAERTGGSVSTLTIQRTQQEDSAVYLCASSYLAGAPYEQYFGPGTRLTVT.

The rearrangement uses TRBV29-1 and TRBJ2-7; 10 nucleotides match TRBD2. Germline values: CDR1 SQVTM, CDR2 ANQGSEA. With 5 bases clipped from V and 6 bases from J, the junction kept 7 bases outside the gene matches. The CDR3 length is 13 residues. CDR3 protein: CSVRSSGSAEQYF. In nucleotides, the CDR3 is TGCAGCGTTCGATCTAGCGGGAGTGCCGAGCAGTACTTC.

Comments on this clone: Other nucleotide sequences in the sample specify the same CDR3. V and J are TRBV6-5 and TRBJ1-2, with TRBD1 matching 7 bases. The V gene's germline CDR1 is MNHEY and CDR2 SVGAGI. The CDR3 runs to 13 residues. The J segment lost 2 bases and the V segment lost 5 bases, leaving 2 bases of the junction unmatched. The CDR3 loop is CASSRQGNYGYTF. CDR3 nucleotides: TGTGCCAGCAGTCGACAGGGAAACTATGGCTACACCTTC.

This rearrangement joins TRBV30 to TRBJ1-3, with 10 bases aligning to TRBD1. The CDR3 spans 15 residues. Trimming at V came to 3 bases and at J to 8 bases, leaving 10 bases not matched to a gene. In germline, CDR1 is GTSNPN, CDR2 SVGIG (reference sequence). CDR3 DNA: TGTGCCTGGAGGCCCTGGACAGGGGGAAAAGACACCATATATTTT. Its protein is CAWRPWTGGKDTIYF.